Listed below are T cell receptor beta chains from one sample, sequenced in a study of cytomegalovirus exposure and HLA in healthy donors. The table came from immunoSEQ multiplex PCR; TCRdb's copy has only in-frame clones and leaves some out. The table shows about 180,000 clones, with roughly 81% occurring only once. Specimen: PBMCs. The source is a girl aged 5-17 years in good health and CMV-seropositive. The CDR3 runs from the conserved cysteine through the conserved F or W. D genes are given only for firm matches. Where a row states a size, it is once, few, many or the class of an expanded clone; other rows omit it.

CASSQVNDNEQFF,TGTGCCAGCAGCCAAGTTAATGACAATGAGCAGTTCTTC,TRBJ2-1,13,.,TRBV14,.
CASSPRVLGAVTEAFF,TGTGCCAGCAGCCCCCGTGTTCTGGGGGCGGTCACTGAAGCTTTCTTT,TRBJ1-1,16,.,TRBV9,.
CASSFDRMNTEAFF,TGTGCCAGCAGCTTCGACAGGATGAACACTGAAGCTTTCTTT,TRBJ1-1,14,.,TRBV9,.
CASSEDSPGYTF,TGCGCCAGCAGTGAGGACAGTCCCGGCTACACCTTC,TRBJ1-2,12,few,TRBV5-1,.
CASSSIAGQGNEQFF,TGTGCCAGCAGCTCTATAGCTGGACAGGGGAATGAGCAGTTCTTC,TRBJ2-1,15,.,TRBV11-2,TRBD1
CASSEEGQRNTEAFF,TGTGCCAGCAGTGAAGAGGGACAGAGAAACACTGAAGCTTTCTTT,TRBJ1-1,15,.,TRBV6-1,TRBD1
CASSRTGSTDTQYF,TGTGCCAGTAGCCGGACAGGTTCCACAGATACGCAGTATTTT,TRBJ2-3,14,.,TRBV19,TRBD1
CASSNTTWFMNTEAFF,TGTGCCAGCAGTAATACAACCTGGTTCATGAACACTGAAGCTTTCTTT,TRBJ1-1,16,.,TRBV27,.
CASSDRLSGDETQYF,TGCGCCAGCAGTGACCGTCTCTCGGGTGATGAGACCCAGTACTTC,TRBJ2-5,15,.,TRBV10-1,.
CASSQDRGSGGGDTQYF,TGCGCCAGCAGCCAAGATCGAGGTAGCGGGGGGGGTGATACGCAGTATTTT,TRBJ2-3,17,.,TRBV4-1,TRBD2
CASSDRRQVSGNQPQHF,TGTGCCAGCAGTGATCGAAGACAGGTCTCTGGAAATCAGCCCCAGCATTTT,TRBJ1-5,17,.,TRBV6-1,.
CASSRGGGSTYGYTF,TGTGCCAGCAGCCGAGGGGGGGGGTCCACCTATGGCTACACCTTC,TRBJ1-2,15,few,TRBV6-5,.
CASTLLRTGGIYEQYF,TGTGCCAGCACCCTTCTTAGGACAGGGGGCATCTACGAGCAGTACTTC,TRBJ2-7,16,.,TRBV27,TRBD1
CASSRPGQGATDTQYF,TGTGCCAGCAGCCGTCCGGGACAGGGGGCCACAGATACGCAGTATTTT,TRBJ2-3,16,.,TRBV7-9,TRBD1
CASSEQAGGIEAFF,TGTGCCAGCAGTGAACAGGCAGGGGGCATTGAAGCTTTCTTT,TRBJ1-1,14,once,TRBV6-1,TRBD1
CASSIGAGAQHF,TGTGCCAGTAGTATAGGGGCAGGGGCCCAGCATTTT,TRBJ1-5,12,.,TRBV19,.
CASSHHPARGTYEQYF,TGCGCCAGCAGCCACCACCCCGCCCGGGGAACCTACGAGCAGTACTTC,TRBJ2-7,16,.,TRBV4-1,.
CASSEMGPNSNQPQHF,TGTGCCAGCAGTGAAATGGGGCCTAATAGCAATCAGCCCCAGCATTTT,TRBJ1-5,16,.,TRBV2,.
CASRGDRGLKVGTEAFF,TGTGCCAGTAGGGGGGACAGGGGTTTAAAAGTGGGCACTGAAGCTTTCTTT,TRBJ1-1,17,.,TRBV19,TRBD1
CARSPGTATSKAYNEQFF,TGTGCCAGAAGCCCCGGGACAGCAACGTCCAAGGCCTACAATGAGCAGTTCTTC,TRBJ2-1,18,.,TRBV5-3,TRBD1
CASSDSQPNTGELFF,TGCGCCAGCAGTGATTCACAGCCGAACACCGGGGAGCTGTTTTTT,TRBJ2-2,15,.,TRBV10-1,.
CASSPRPGLGYGYTF,TGTGCCAGCAGCCCGCGACCAGGGTTAGGGTATGGCTACACCTTC,TRBJ1-2,15,once,TRBV7-3,.
CASSHHLQGTSYGYTF,TGTGCCAGCAGCCACCACCTACAGGGGACCTCATATGGCTACACCTTC,TRBJ1-2,16,.,TRBV14,TRBD1
CASSFTGNTEAFF,TGTGCCAGCAGTTTTACGGGGAACACTGAAGCTTTCTTT,TRBJ1-1,13,.,TRBV27,.
CASRPDSGRYGYTF,TGTGCCAGCAGGCCCGATTCGGGGAGATATGGCTACACCTTC,TRBJ1-2,14,.,TRBV6-6,.
CASPKETENTEAFF,TGTGCCAGTCCCAAAGAGACAGAGAACACTGAAGCTTTCTTT,TRBJ1-1,14,.,TRBV2,.
CAWIPGYYEAFF,TGTGCCTGGATTCCGGGGTATTATGAAGCTTTCTTT,TRBJ1-1,12,.,TRBV30,.
CASSESDGYEQYF,TGTGCCAGCAGCGAGAGTGACGGGTACGAGCAGTACTTC,TRBJ2-7,13,.,TRBV9,.
CASLQAYTGELFF,TGTGCTAGCCTCCAGGCCTACACCGGGGAGCTGTTTTTT,TRBJ2-2,13,.,TRBV7-7,.
CASSLEDRASPLHF,TGCGCCAGCAGCTTGGAGGACAGGGCTTCACCCCTCCACTTT,TRBJ1-6,14,.,TRBV5-1,TRBD1
CAISDPSGGPPYEQYF,TGTGCCATCAGTGACCCTAGCGGGGGACCCCCCTACGAGCAGTACTTC,TRBJ2-7,16,.,TRBV10-3,TRBD2
CASSIVHLPREGYTF,TGTGCCAGTAGTATAGTACATCTACCTCGGGAAGGCTACACCTTC,TRBJ1-2,15,.,TRBV19,.
CASSSGDRGRGTQYF,TGTGCCAGCAGCTCGGGCGACAGGGGCCGAGGGACCCAGTACTTC,TRBJ2-5,15,.,TRBV7-9,TRBD1
CASSQTGDYGYTF,TGTGCCAGCTCACAGACAGGTGACTATGGCTACACCTTC,TRBJ1-2,13,.,TRBV18,.
CASSSDRGQPQHF,TGTGCCAGCAGTTCGGACAGGGGGCAGCCCCAGCATTTT,TRBJ1-5,13,.,TRBV7-3,TRBD1
CASSLLGGRTEAFF,TGTGCCAGCAGTTTATTGGGGGGGCGAACTGAAGCTTTCTTT,TRBJ1-1,14,.,TRBV27,.
CASSVGSSGGLQETQYF,TGTGCCAGCAGCGTAGGATCCAGCGGGGGGCTTCAAGAGACCCAGTACTTC,TRBJ2-5,17,.,TRBV9,TRBD2
CASSLDRGRGETQYF,TGCGCCAGCAGTCTGGACAGGGGGCGAGGAGAGACCCAGTACTTC,TRBJ2-5,15,once,TRBV23-1,TRBD1
CASSVDYYNEQFF,TGTGCCAGCAGCGTAGACTACTACAATGAGCAGTTCTTC,TRBJ2-1,13,.,TRBV9,.
CASSILAGNRNQPQHF,TGTGCCAGTAGTATATTGGCAGGGAACCGCAATCAGCCCCAGCATTTT,TRBJ1-5,16,once,TRBV19,.
CASSYPGQGADTQYF,TGTGCCAGCAGTTACCCGGGACAGGGTGCAGATACGCAGTATTTT,TRBJ2-3,15,few,TRBV6-5,TRBD1
CAWSSPVTGYGYTF,TGTGCCTGGAGTTCACCCGTGACAGGCTATGGCTACACCTTC,TRBJ1-2,14,.,TRBV30,.
CASSQQGNEQYF,TGTGCCAGCTCACAACAGGGGAACGAGCAGTACTTC,TRBJ2-7,12,.,TRBV18,TRBD1
CASSVGWTDGYTF,TGTGCCAGCAGCGTGGGATGGACAGATGGCTACACCTTC,TRBJ1-2,13,.,TRBV9,.
CSVGDSFLSYEQYF,TGCAGCGTTGGTGACAGCTTTCTCTCCTACGAGCAGTACTTC,TRBJ2-7,14,once,TRBV29-1,.
CASSSQDTFATNEKLFF,TGTGCCAGCAGCTCCCAGGACACCTTTGCAACTAATGAAAAACTGTTTTTT,TRBJ1-4,17,once,TRBV7-8,.
CASSYTVGRNTEAFF,TGTGCCAGCAGTTACACGGTAGGGAGAAACACTGAAGCTTTCTTT,TRBJ1-1,15,.,TRBV6-5,.
CASSTGTGVRETQYF,TGTGCCAGCAGTACCGGGACAGGGGTGCGGGAGACCCAGTACTTC,TRBJ2-5,15,.,TRBV6-5,TRBD1
CASSELADRNYGYTF,TGTGCCAGCAGTGAATTGGCCGACAGGAACTATGGCTACACCTTC,TRBJ1-2,15,.,TRBV10-3,.
CASSEEPGADTQYF,TGTGCCAGCAGTGAGGAACCAGGGGCAGATACGCAGTATTTT,TRBJ2-3,14,.,TRBV2,.
CASSLNSGLNTEAFF,TGCGCCAGCAGCTTAAATTCGGGACTCAACACTGAAGCTTTCTTT,TRBJ1-1,15,.,TRBV5-1,.
CSSSPWDSLNTEAFF,TGTTCCAGCAGCCCCTGGGACTCCCTGAACACTGAAGCTTTCTTT,TRBJ1-1,15,.,TRBV7-9,.
CASSVRTESLYEQYF,TGTGCCAGCAGTGTGCGGACAGAATCCCTATACGAGCAGTACTTC,TRBJ2-7,15,.,TRBV6-1,.